One sample yielded the 20 T cell receptor beta chains listed below, sequenced in a study of blood T cell repertoires in COVID-19. Only in-frame clones appear in the TCRdb table, and some are missing; sequencing was by immunoSEQ multiplex PCR. The sample has some 300,000 clones; more than 80% are singletons. Sequencing was performed on peripheral blood. These receptors were taken from a woman aged 45-59 years with COVID-19, enrolled during active disease.

The gene calls are TRBV19 and TRBJ2-3, with 14 bases matching TRBD2. This CDR3 has 16 amino acids. Germline values: CDR1 LNHDA, CDR2 SQIVND (reference sequence). Trimming removed 6 bases from V and 0 bases from J; junction bases left unmatched: 2. The CDR3 sequence is CASSRTSGRSTDTQYF. CDR3 nucleotide sequence: TGTGCCAGTAGCCGGACTAGCGGGAGGAGCACAGATACGCAGTATTTT.

The rearrangement uses TRBV5-1 and TRBJ1-1; 7 bases fit TRBD1. With 6 bases clipped from V and 5 bases from J, the junction kept 10 bases outside the gene matches. The CDR3 is 14 residues long. CDR1 and CDR2 from the germline V gene are SGHRS and YFSETQ. CDR3 amino acids: CASKKTGEETEAFF. The DNA for the CDR3 is TGCGCCAGCAAAAAAACAGGGGAGGAGACTGAAGCTTTCTTT. The whole variable domain, filled in from reference TRBV5-1 and TRBJ1-1, reads KAGVTQTPRYLIKTRGQQVTLSCSPISGHRSVSWYQQTPGQGLQFLFEYFSETQRNKGNFPGRFSGRQFSNSRSEMNVSTLELGDSALYLCASKKTGEETEAFFGQGTRLTVV.

This sequence joins TRBV4-3 and TRBJ2-3; a weak D match, TRBD1 (6 bases). The CDR3 is made up of 18 amino acids. The germline V gene encodes CDR1 LGHNA and CDR2 YSLEER. The V and J ends lost 1 base and 0 bases respectively, with 17 bases between them. The CDR3 sequence: CASSQGARGPGSTDTQYF. The CDR3 DNA follows: TGCGCCAGCAGCCAAGGAGCCAGGGGTCCCGGTAGCACAGATACGCAGTATTTT.

This sequence joins TRBV11-2 and TRBJ2-2; no reliable D call. Germline V gives CDR1 SGHAT, CDR2 FQNNGV. The CDR3 loop spans 13 amino acids. Deletions cut 5 bases from V and 6 bases from J, with 10 bases between. The CDR3 DNA sequence: TGTGCCAGCAGCGCTAGTCATGCCGGGGAGCTGTTTTTT. Amino acids: CASSASHAGELFF.

The chain couples TRBV6-1 to TRBJ1-4; the D is unclear. Trimming left V 2 bases short and J 5 bases short, with 18 bases between. The CDR3 runs to 17 residues. Germline CDR1 reads MNHNS; CDR2 reads SASEGT. CDR3 sequence (DNA): TGTGCCAGCAGTGAAAGGGTTGCGGGGTTTTTGAATGAAAAACTGTTTTTT. Translating it yields CASSERVAGFLNEKLFF.

J is TRBJ2-7 and V is TRBV29-1, with 14 bases matching TRBD2. V lost 6 bases to trimming and J lost 7 bases; unmatched junction nucleotides: 5. This CDR3 is built from 13 residues. The germline V gene has CDR1 SQVTM and CDR2 ANQGSEA. Here the CDR3 reads CSVGTSGSREQYF. The CDR3 region has the DNA TGCAGCGTCGGGACTAGCGGGAGTCGGGAGCAGTACTTC.

The chain is built from TRBV5-6 and TRBJ2-5; 8 bases agree with TRBD1. Germline V gene sequence: CDR1 SGHDT, CDR2 YYEEEE. V lost 2 bases to trimming and J lost 5 bases; unmatched junction nucleotides: 14. CDR3 length equals 17 residues. The CDR3, as DNA: TGTGCCAGCAGCTTCGCCCCTAAGACAGGGGATACCGAGACCCAGTACTTC. This encodes CASSFAPKTGDTETQYF.

The chain uses TRBV19 and TRBJ2-3; 8 bases are a match to TRBD2. With V trimmed by 5 bases and J by 4 bases, 5 bases remained unmatched. The CDR3 is 14 residues long. Germline assignment: CDR1 LNHDA and CDR2 SQIVND (reference sequence). The chain's CDR3 is CASSVSGMADTQYF. The CDR3 nucleotides are TGTGCCAGTAGTGTTAGCGGGATGGCAGATACGCAGTATTTT.

The V call is TRBV19, the J call TRBJ2-2, with D possibly TRBD2 on 5 matching bases. Trimming shortened V by 3 bases and J by 5 bases, and 10 bases separated the two germline ends. Germline-derived CDR1 and CDR2 are LNHDA and SQIVND (reference sequence). The CDR3 is 14 residues long. CDR3 sequence (DNA): TGTGCCAGTAGTATGATAGGCGGGACCGGGGAGCTGTTTTTT. Translation: CASSMIGGTGELFF.

CDR3 bases: TGTGCCAGCAGCTTGGGCCGGGGCTCTGGAAACACCATATATTTT. It specifies CASSLGRGSGNTIYF. The V call is TRBV5-8, the J call TRBJ1-3; no clear D. Looked up from germline, CDR1 is SGHTS and CDR2 is YDEGEE. The CDR3 length is 15 residues. V was shortened by 0 bases and J by 0 bases, with 7 bases between the two germline ends.

V and J are TRBV5-1 and TRBJ2-1; 9 bases match TRBD2. Unmatched junction bases numbered 5, after V lost 0 bases and J lost 7 bases. This CDR3 comprises 15 residues. In germline, CDR1 is SGHRS, CDR2 YFSETQ. In DNA, the CDR3 is TGCGCCAGCAGCTTGGTTAGCGGGAGAGGTAATGAGCAGTTCTTC. Its translation: CASSLVSGRGNEQFF.

V and J are TRBV29-1 and TRBJ2-1, with 7 bases matching TRBD2. Per germline, CDR1 SQVTM and CDR2 ANQGSEA. The CDR3 is made up of 15 amino acids. After removal of 7 bases from V and 0 bases from J, the junction contained 9 bases not matched to a gene. CDR3 region: CSAPALASSYNEQFF. CDR3 coding DNA: TGCAGCGCTCCCGCACTAGCGAGCTCCTACAATGAGCAGTTCTTC.

The chain uses TRBV19 and TRBJ1-4; tentative D call: TRBD1 (6 bases). This CDR3 is built from 16 residues. The V gene lost 6 bases and the J gene lost 0 bases, with 14 bases spanning the gap. The germline V gene encodes CDR1 LNHDA and CDR2 SQIVND (reference sequence). The DNA for the CDR3 is TGTGCCAGTAGCAGGACAGCAGCGGCAACTAATGAAAAACTGTTTTTT. Protein sequence: CASSRTAAATNEKLFF. Combining the CDR3 with reference TRBV19 and TRBJ1-4 gives the whole variable domain DGGITQSPKYLFRKEGQNVTLSCEQNLNHDAMYWYRQDPGQGLRLIYYSQIVNDFQKGDIAEGYSVSREKKESFPLTVTSAQKNPTAFYLCASSRTAAATNEKLFFGSGTQLSVL.

Written as DNA, the CDR3 is TGTGCCAGCAGTTTAGAGGAGGGCCACGAGCAGTACTTC. This gives the protein CASSLEEGHEQYF. This sequence joins TRBV6-4 and TRBJ2-7; tentative D call: TRBD2 (6 bases). The germline V gene encodes CDR1 MRHNA and CDR2 SNTAGT. CDR3 length: 13 amino acids. V was shortened by 5 bases and J by 5 bases, with 13 bases between the two germline ends.

The CDR3 region has the DNA TGTGCCAGCAGCGATCCGGTCACTGAAGCTTTCTTT. Its translation is CASSDPVTEAFF. The chain couples TRBV6-5 to TRBJ1-1; no firm D call. Germline CDR1 MNHEY, CDR2 SVGAGI. The CDR3 consists of 12 residues. Between the trimmed V and J ends, which lost 6 bases and 4 bases, there was a span of 9 bases.

This clone was seen once. The rearrangement uses TRBV2 and TRBJ1-1; maybe TRBD1 (5 bases). The CDR3 extends over 14 amino acids. The germline gives CDR1 SNHLY, CDR2 FYNNEI. With 6 bases removed from V and 0 bases from J, the gap between germline ends came to 11 bases. The CDR3 spells CASSRQIMNTEAFF. The CDR3 DNA reads TGTGCCAGCAGCAGACAGATCATGAACACTGAAGCTTTCTTT.

This clone appeared once. This sequence joins TRBV19 and TRBJ2-1; 15 bases align to TRBD2. The CDR3 is 16 residues long. The germline gives CDR1 LNHDA, CDR2 SQIVND (reference sequence). The V gene end was trimmed by 4 bases and the J gene end by 4 bases; junction bases not matched to a gene: 2. The CDR3 sequence is CASSTGLAGGYNEQFF. CDR3 coding DNA: TGTGCCAGTAGTACAGGACTAGCGGGAGGGTACAATGAGCAGTTCTTC.

The rearrangement links TRBV11-2 to TRBJ2-1, with a weak D call TRBD2 (6 bases). CDR3 length equals 17 residues. From germline, CDR1 is SGHAT and CDR2 FQNNGV. V was shortened by 5 bases and J by 6 bases, with 23 bases between the two germline ends. For the CDR3, the DNA is TGTGCCAGCAGCCCCCTCCTAGCGACCTATGGTGTCAATGAGCAGTTCTTC. Its translation is CASSPLLATYGVNEQFF.

The J gene is TRBJ1-1, the V gene TRBV29-1; 8 bases are shared with TRBD1. Germline CDR1 SQVTM, CDR2 ANQGSEA. V gave up 6 bases and J gave up 1 base; unmatched junction bases: 7. The CDR3 has 14 residues. The CDR3 sequence: CSVTGGGRNTEAFF. DNA for the CDR3: TGCAGCGTAACAGGGGGAGGGAGGAACACTGAAGCTTTCTTT.

V usage is TRBV5-4 and J usage is TRBJ2-1, with 11 bases matching TRBD2. Germline loops: CDR1 SGHNT, CDR2 YYREEE (reference sequence). V was pared by 7 bases and J by 4 bases, with 10 bases of the junction left unmatched. The CDR3 covers 16 residues. CDR3 nucleotide sequence: TGTGCCAGCGGAAGTCCCGGGACTAGCGGATACAATGAGCAGTTCTTC. Protein sequence: CASGSPGTSGYNEQFF.